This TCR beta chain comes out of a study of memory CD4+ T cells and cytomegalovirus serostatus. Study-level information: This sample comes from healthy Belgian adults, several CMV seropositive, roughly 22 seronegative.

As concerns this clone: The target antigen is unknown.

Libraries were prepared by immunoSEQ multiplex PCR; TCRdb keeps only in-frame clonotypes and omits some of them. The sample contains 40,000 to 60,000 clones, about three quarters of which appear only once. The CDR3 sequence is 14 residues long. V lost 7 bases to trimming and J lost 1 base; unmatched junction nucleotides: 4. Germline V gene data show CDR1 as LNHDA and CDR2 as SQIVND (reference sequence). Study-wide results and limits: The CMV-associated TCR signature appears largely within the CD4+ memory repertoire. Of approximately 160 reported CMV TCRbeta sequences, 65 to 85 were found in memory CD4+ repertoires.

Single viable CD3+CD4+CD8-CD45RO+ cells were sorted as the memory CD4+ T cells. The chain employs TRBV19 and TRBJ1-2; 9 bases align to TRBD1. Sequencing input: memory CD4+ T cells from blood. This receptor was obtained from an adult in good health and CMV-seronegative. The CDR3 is CASTGTGYNYGYTF. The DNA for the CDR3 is TGTGCCAGTACCGGGACAGGGTATAACTATGGCTACACCTTC.